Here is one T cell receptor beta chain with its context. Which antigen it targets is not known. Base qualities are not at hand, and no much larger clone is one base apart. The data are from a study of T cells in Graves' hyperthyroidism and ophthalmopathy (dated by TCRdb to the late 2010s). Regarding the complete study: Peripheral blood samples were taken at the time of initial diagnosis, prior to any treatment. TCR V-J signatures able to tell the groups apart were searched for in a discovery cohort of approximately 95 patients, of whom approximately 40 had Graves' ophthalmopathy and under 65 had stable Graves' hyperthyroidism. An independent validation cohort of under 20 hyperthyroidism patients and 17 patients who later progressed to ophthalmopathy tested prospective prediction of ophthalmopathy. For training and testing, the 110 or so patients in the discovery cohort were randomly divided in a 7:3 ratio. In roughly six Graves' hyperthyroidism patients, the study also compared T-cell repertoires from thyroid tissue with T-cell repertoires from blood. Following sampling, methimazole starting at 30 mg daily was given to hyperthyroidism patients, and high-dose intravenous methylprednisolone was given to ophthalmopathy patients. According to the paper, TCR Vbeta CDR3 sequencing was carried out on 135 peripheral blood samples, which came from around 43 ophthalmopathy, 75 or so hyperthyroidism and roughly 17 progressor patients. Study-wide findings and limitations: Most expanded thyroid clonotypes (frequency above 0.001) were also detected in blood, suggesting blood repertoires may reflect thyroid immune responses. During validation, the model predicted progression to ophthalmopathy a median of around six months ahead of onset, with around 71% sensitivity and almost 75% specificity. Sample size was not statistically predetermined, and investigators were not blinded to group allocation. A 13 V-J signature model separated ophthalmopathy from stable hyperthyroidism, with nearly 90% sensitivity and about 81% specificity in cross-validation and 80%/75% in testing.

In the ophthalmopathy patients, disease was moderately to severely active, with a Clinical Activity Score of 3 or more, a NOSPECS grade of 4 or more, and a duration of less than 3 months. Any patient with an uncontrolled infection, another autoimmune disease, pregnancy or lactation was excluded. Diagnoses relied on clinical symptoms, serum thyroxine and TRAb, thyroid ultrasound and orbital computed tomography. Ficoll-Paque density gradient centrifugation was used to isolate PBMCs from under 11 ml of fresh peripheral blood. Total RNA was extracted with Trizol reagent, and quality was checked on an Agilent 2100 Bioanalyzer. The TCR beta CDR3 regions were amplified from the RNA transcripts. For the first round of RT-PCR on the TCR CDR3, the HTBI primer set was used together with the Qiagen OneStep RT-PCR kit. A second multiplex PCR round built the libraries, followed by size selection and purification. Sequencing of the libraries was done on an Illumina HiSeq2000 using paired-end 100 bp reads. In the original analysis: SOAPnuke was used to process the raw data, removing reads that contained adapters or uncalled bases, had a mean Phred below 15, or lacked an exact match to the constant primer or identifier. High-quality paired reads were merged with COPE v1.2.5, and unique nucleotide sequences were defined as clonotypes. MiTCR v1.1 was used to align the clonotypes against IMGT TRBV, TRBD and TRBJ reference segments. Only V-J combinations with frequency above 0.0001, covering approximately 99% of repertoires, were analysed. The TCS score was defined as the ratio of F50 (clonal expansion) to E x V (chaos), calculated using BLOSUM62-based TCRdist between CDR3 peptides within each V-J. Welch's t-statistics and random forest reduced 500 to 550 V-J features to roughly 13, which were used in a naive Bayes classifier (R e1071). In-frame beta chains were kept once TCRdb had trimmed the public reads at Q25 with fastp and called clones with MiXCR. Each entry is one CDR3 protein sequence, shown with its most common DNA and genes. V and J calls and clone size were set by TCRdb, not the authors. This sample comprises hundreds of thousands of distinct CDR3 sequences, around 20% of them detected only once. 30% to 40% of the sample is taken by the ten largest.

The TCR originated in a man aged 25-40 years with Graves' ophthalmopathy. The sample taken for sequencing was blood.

The DNA is TGTGCTAGTGCCAGCCCGGACAGGGGGAACACTGAAGCTTTCTTT. The resulting protein is CASASPDRGNTEAFF. The rearranged segments are TRBV12-5 and TRBJ1-1; 9 nucleotides in the junction match TRBD1. The CDR3 runs 15 residues from the cysteine to the phenylalanine. Left in the record is the CDR3 DNA by itself, 45 bases read in frame from the first base. CDR1 is given as LGHNT and CDR2 as FRNRAP, both from the germline V gene. V is pruned by 7 bases and J by 1 base, leaving 7 bases of the junction without a gene match.